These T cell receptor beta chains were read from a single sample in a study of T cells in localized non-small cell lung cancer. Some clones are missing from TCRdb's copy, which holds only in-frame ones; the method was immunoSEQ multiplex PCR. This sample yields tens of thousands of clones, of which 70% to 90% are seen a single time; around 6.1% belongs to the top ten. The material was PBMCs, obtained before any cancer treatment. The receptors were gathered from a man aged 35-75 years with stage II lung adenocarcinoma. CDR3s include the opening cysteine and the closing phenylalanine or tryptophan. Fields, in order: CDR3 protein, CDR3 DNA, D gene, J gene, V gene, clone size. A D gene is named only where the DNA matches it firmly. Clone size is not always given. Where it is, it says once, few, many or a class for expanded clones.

CDR3: CASSLGRGGNTIYF; DNA: TGTGCCAGCAGTTTAGGCAGGGGTGGAAACACCATATATTTT; D: NA; J: TRBJ1-3; V: TRBV28; size: once
CDR3: CASSLATTRGEKLFF; DNA: TGTGCCAGCAGCTTAGCGACCACGAGGGGGGAAAAACTGTTTTTT; D: NA; J: TRBJ1-4; V: TRBV11-2; size: NA
CDR3: CASRSGTGDGNEQFF; DNA: TGTGCCAGCAGGTCCGGGACAGGGGACGGGAATGAGCAGTTCTTC; D: TRBD1; J: TRBJ2-1; V: TRBV6-5; size: NA
CDR3: CASSSREQGYEQYF; DNA: TGTGCCAGCAGCTCAAGGGAACAGGGCTACGAGCAGTACTTC; D: NA; J: TRBJ2-7; V: TRBV13; size: NA
CDR3: CASSLGGGTTTAYGYTF; DNA: TGTGCCAGCAGCTTAGGCGGGGGCACAACTACGGCCTATGGCTACACCTTC; D: NA; J: TRBJ1-2; V: TRBV7-2; size: few
CDR3: CASSPLSGGPGELFF; DNA: TGCGCCAGCAGCCCACTTTCAGGGGGCCCCGGGGAGCTGTTTTTT; D: TRBD1; J: TRBJ2-2; V: TRBV4-3; size: NA
CDR3: CASSLTVQYEQYF; DNA: TGTGCCAGCAGCTTGACTGTCCAGTACGAGCAGTACTTC; D: NA; J: TRBJ2-7; V: TRBV11-2; size: NA
CDR3: CASSRRLGSYEQYF; DNA: TGTGCCAGCAGCCGCCGCCTGGGCTCGTACGAGCAGTACTTC; D: NA; J: TRBJ2-7; V: TRBV6-5; size: NA
CDR3: CASSPTTGHYPYEQYF; DNA: TGTGCCAGCAGTCCCACTACAGGGCATTACCCCTACGAGCAGTACTTC; D: NA; J: TRBJ2-7; V: TRBV14; size: NA
CDR3: CASSSGPVLYEQFF; DNA: TGTGCCAGCAGCTCAGGCCCGGTCTTGTATGAGCAGTTCTTC; D: NA; J: TRBJ2-1; V: TRBV5-5; size: NA
CDR3: CASSVLGGGQGETQYF; DNA: TGTGCCAGCAGCGTCTTAGGGGGGGGGCAAGGAGAGACCCAGTACTTC; D: NA; J: TRBJ2-5; V: TRBV2; size: NA
CDR3: CASSLGEQETQYF; DNA: TGTGCCAGCAGCTTAGGGGAGCAAGAGACCCAGTACTTC; D: NA; J: TRBJ2-5; V: TRBV7-9; size: NA
CDR3: CASSLTYEQFF; DNA: TGTGCCAGCAGTCTGACCTATGAGCAGTTCTTC; D: NA; J: TRBJ2-1; V: TRBV2; size: few
CDR3: CASSYPEMNQPQHF; DNA: TGTGCCAGCAGTTACCCCGAGATGAACCAGCCCCAGCATTTT; D: NA; J: TRBJ1-5; V: TRBV6-9; size: NA
CDR3: CASSYSYRDQPQHF; DNA: TGTGCCAGCAGTTACTCGTATAGGGATCAGCCCCAGCATTTT; D: NA; J: TRBJ1-5; V: TRBV6-5; size: NA
CDR3: CATSRDTFSYEQYF; DNA: TGTGCCACCAGCAGAGATACTTTCAGCTACGAGCAGTACTTC; D: NA; J: TRBJ2-7; V: TRBV15; size: NA
CDR3: CASSVITTDTQYF; DNA: TGTGCCAGCAGCGTCATAACTACAGATACGCAGTATTTT; D: NA; J: TRBJ2-3; V: TRBV9; size: NA
CDR3: CASNQRGPGDTQYF; DNA: TGTGCCAGCAACCAGCGGGGTCCCGGAGATACGCAGTATTTT; D: TRBD2; J: TRBJ2-3; V: TRBV19; size: NA
CDR3: CSARSTDTQYF; DNA: TGCAGTGCTAGGAGCACAGATACGCAGTATTTT; D: NA; J: TRBJ2-3; V: TRBV20-1; size: NA
CDR3: CASSLVAFNEQYF; DNA: TGTGCCAGCAGCTTAGTGGCATTTAACGAGCAGTACTTC; D: NA; J: TRBJ2-7; V: TRBV11-3; size: NA
CDR3: CASSAGLAGVLYEQYF; DNA: TGTGCCAGCAGCGCGGGACTAGCGGGAGTATTGTACGAGCAGTACTTC; D: TRBD2; J: TRBJ2-7; V: TRBV11-3; size: NA
CDR3: CAWTGWGTIQYF; DNA: TGTGCCTGGACCGGATGGGGAACCATTCAGTACTTC; D: NA; J: TRBJ2-4; V: TRBV30; size: NA
CDR3: CATSKQRTNSPLHF; DNA: TGTGCCACCAGCAAACAGCGGACGAATTCACCCCTCCACTTT; D: NA; J: TRBJ1-6; V: TRBV15; size: few
CDR3: CASSIRDLYNEQFF; DNA: TGTGCCAGTAGTATTAGGGACCTTTACAATGAGCAGTTCTTC; D: NA; J: TRBJ2-1; V: TRBV19; size: NA
CDR3: CASRTGATNEKLFF; DNA: TGTGCCAGTCGGACGGGGGCAACTAATGAAAAACTGTTTTTT; D: NA; J: TRBJ1-4; V: TRBV2; size: NA
CDR3: CASSQADRSMNTEAFF; DNA: TGCGCCAGCAGCCAAGCGGACAGGTCCATGAACACTGAAGCTTTCTTT; D: TRBD1; J: TRBJ1-1; V: TRBV4-1; size: few
CDR3: CASSLNTYEQYF; DNA: TGTGCCAGCAGCTTGAACACCTACGAGCAGTACTTC; D: NA; J: TRBJ2-7; V: TRBV5-4; size: NA
CDR3: CAISDTGTNEKLFF; DNA: TGTGCCATCAGTGATACAGGGACTAATGAAAAACTGTTTTTT; D: NA; J: TRBJ1-4; V: TRBV10-3; size: NA
CDR3: CASSLISGRSNEQFF; DNA: TGTGCCAGCAGCTTAATAAGCGGGAGGTCCAATGAGCAGTTCTTC; D: TRBD2; J: TRBJ2-1; V: TRBV7-6; size: NA
CDR3: CASSLEGLAGVRNNEQFF; DNA: TGTGCCAGCAGCTTAGAAGGACTAGCGGGAGTCCGGAACAATGAGCAGTTCTTC; D: TRBD2; J: TRBJ2-1; V: TRBV7-9; size: NA
CDR3: CASSVTSGGQETQYF; DNA: TGCGCCAGCAGTGTGACTAGCGGGGGACAAGAGACCCAGTACTTC; D: TRBD2; J: TRBJ2-5; V: TRBV10-2; size: NA
CDR3: CASSLLQGPYEQYF; DNA: TGTGCCAGCAGCTTATTGCAGGGACCTTACGAGCAGTACTTC; D: NA; J: TRBJ2-7; V: TRBV11-2; size: NA
CDR3: CASSSTGDQPQHF; DNA: TGTGCCAGCAGCTCAACAGGTGATCAGCCCCAGCATTTT; D: NA; J: TRBJ1-5; V: TRBV7-8; size: NA
CDR3: CASSRLADSYEQYF; DNA: TGTGCCAGCAGTAGACTAGCGGACTCCTACGAGCAGTACTTC; D: TRBD2; J: TRBJ2-7; V: TRBV7-2; size: NA
CDR3: CASSPSTGANEQYF; DNA: TGTGCCAGCTCACCATCCACAGGGGCGAACGAGCAGTACTTC; D: TRBD1; J: TRBJ2-7; V: TRBV18; size: once
CDR3: CATSRGQAEAFF; DNA: TGTGCCACCAGCAGAGGACAAGCTGAAGCTTTCTTT; D: NA; J: TRBJ1-1; V: TRBV15; size: few
CDR3: CASTLMGGETQYF; DNA: TGTGCCAGCACCCTGATGGGGGGGGAGACCCAGTACTTC; D: TRBD2; J: TRBJ2-5; V: TRBV5-8; size: NA
CDR3: CASSSEGYGYTF; DNA: TGTGCCAGCAGCTCGGAGGGGTATGGCTACACCTTC; D: NA; J: TRBJ1-2; V: TRBV7-9; size: NA
CDR3: CASSLRDNGYTF; DNA: TGTGCCAGCAGTTTAAGGGACAATGGCTACACCTTC; D: NA; J: TRBJ1-2; V: TRBV28; size: NA
CDR3: CASTTQDPTSDKYTF; DNA: TGTGCCAGCACCACCCAGGACCCCACCAGCGATAAATACACCTTC; D: NA; J: TRBJ1-2; V: TRBV2; size: NA
CDR3: CASSLVNTDSPLHF; DNA: TGTGCCAGCAGTTTAGTTAACACCGATTCACCCCTCCACTTT; D: NA; J: TRBJ1-6; V: TRBV27; size: NA
CDR3: CASSLGTVTGNTIYF; DNA: TGTGCCAGCAGCTTAGGGACGGTCACGGGAAACACCATATATTTT; D: NA; J: TRBJ1-3; V: TRBV7-9; size: NA
CDR3: CASNTFPPHIGCYGYTF; DNA: TGCGCCAGCAATACATTCCCCCCCCACATCGGGTGCTATGGCTACACCTTC; D: NA; J: TRBJ1-2; V: TRBV5-1; size: NA
CDR3: CASSLLVRVNEQFF; DNA: TGTGCCAGCAGCTTATTGGTTCGGGTCAATGAGCAGTTCTTC; D: NA; J: TRBJ2-1; V: TRBV7-8; size: NA
CDR3: CASSGGNTDTQYF; DNA: TGTGCCAGTAGCGGGGGAAACACAGATACGCAGTATTTT; D: TRBD2; J: TRBJ2-3; V: TRBV6-1; size: NA
CDR3: CASSDNIYRDGFNQPQHF; DNA: TGTGCCAGTAGTGACAACATATATAGGGACGGCTTCAATCAGCCCCAGCATTTT; D: NA; J: TRBJ1-5; V: TRBV19; size: NA
CDR3: CASSFPPTPGTGSNGYTF; DNA: TGTGCCAGCAGTTTTCCCCCTACGCCCGGGACAGGGTCTAATGGCTACACCTTC; D: TRBD1; J: TRBJ1-2; V: TRBV28; size: NA
CDR3: CASSLSGASGTGELFF; DNA: TGTGCCAGCTCACTCTCCGGGGCTAGCGGCACCGGGGAGCTGTTTTTT; D: TRBD2; J: TRBJ2-2; V: TRBV18; size: NA
CDR3: CATRKPQGAGNEQFF; DNA: TGTGCCACCCGTAAACCACAGGGGGCAGGCAATGAGCAGTTCTTC; D: TRBD1; J: TRBJ2-1; V: TRBV7-9; size: NA
CDR3: CASSEGTTEAFF; DNA: TGTGCCAGCAGTGAAGGGACGACTGAAGCTTTCTTT; D: NA; J: TRBJ1-1; V: TRBV6-1; size: NA
CDR3: CASSDGSGKNYGYTF; DNA: TGTGCCAGCAGCGATGGGAGTGGGAAGAACTATGGCTACACCTTC; D: NA; J: TRBJ1-2; V: TRBV9; size: medium-sized
CDR3: CASSPGTGDQGGYTF; DNA: TGTGCCAGCTCACCGGGGACAGGGGACCAAGGAGGCTACACCTTC; D: TRBD1; J: TRBJ1-2; V: TRBV18; size: once
CDR3: CASSVFPSGGNNEQFF; DNA: TGTGCCAGCAGCGTATTCCCCAGCGGGGGAAACAATGAGCAGTTCTTC; D: TRBD2; J: TRBJ2-1; V: TRBV9; size: NA
CDR3: CASSLAALGGTDTQYF; DNA: TGTGCCAGCAGCTTAGCAGCCCTGGGGGGCACAGATACGCAGTATTTT; D: NA; J: TRBJ2-3; V: TRBV7-2; size: NA
CDR3: CASSPYTGQNPGGYTF; DNA: TGTGCCAGCTCACCTTACACTGGACAGAACCCAGGGGGCTACACCTTC; D: NA; J: TRBJ1-2; V: TRBV18; size: NA
CDR3: CAWTGWSSYNEQFF; DNA: TGTGCCTGGACCGGGTGGAGCTCCTACAATGAGCAGTTCTTC; D: NA; J: TRBJ2-1; V: TRBV30; size: NA
CDR3: CASSHLVGAGSYEQYF; DNA: TGCGCCAGCAGTCACCTGGTTGGGGCGGGGTCCTACGAGCAGTACTTC; D: NA; J: TRBJ2-7; V: TRBV23-1; size: NA
CDR3: CASSARGVGYEQYF; DNA: TGTGCCAGCAGCGCCCGAGGGGTTGGCTACGAGCAGTACTTC; D: NA; J: TRBJ2-7; V: TRBV7-9; size: NA
CDR3: CASSYPLRAQETQYF; DNA: TGTGCCAGCAGTTACCCTCTGCGGGCCCAAGAGACCCAGTACTTC; D: NA; J: TRBJ2-5; V: TRBV6-6; size: NA
CDR3: CASSIRYDGIYGYTF; DNA: TGTGCCAGTAGTATCAGGTACGACGGTATCTATGGCTACACCTTC; D: NA; J: TRBJ1-2; V: TRBV19; size: NA